This record looks at one TCR beta chain sequence and its context. These data are taken from a study of control samples from healthy donors and cancer patients. The assay was immunoSEQ multiplex PCR, and TCRdb's table has in-frame clones only and misses some. The table records roughly 190,000 clones, roughly 89% of them present only once. The CDR3 runs to 15 residues. V gave up 0 bases and J gave up 0 bases, with 11 bases separating them. In germline, CDR1 is GTSNPN, CDR2 SVGIG (reference sequence). The J gene is TRBJ2-5, the V gene TRBV30; either TRBD1 or TRBD2 may fit D (5 bases each). The receptor was isolated from a woman in her 30s in good health. The specimen sequenced was blood. The CDR3 DNA follows: TGTGCCTGGAGTGTTGGATGGGGGTACCAAGAGACCCAGTACTTC. Translated: CAWSVGWGYQETQYF.